This TCR beta chain was obtained from a study of glioma-infiltrating T cells after dendritic cell vaccination. The assay was immunoSEQ multiplex PCR, and TCRdb's table has in-frame clones only and misses some. Of just under 85,000 clones in the sample, 70% to 90% were seen once. CDR3 length: 15 amino acids. Germline values: CDR1 LNHDA, CDR2 SQIVND (reference sequence). V was trimmed by 3 bases and J by 4 bases, leaving 10 bases between them. This chain connects TRBV19 to TRBJ1-6; no clear D gene. The clonotype originates from a human donor with glioblastoma. This specimen was blood, taken before dendritic cell vaccination. The chain's CDR3 is CASSITQAYNSPLHF. CDR3 DNA: TGTGCCAGTAGTATTACGCAGGCTTATAATTCACCCCTCCACTTT.